This TCR beta chain was retrieved from a study of CD8+CD57+ T cells in acquired aplastic anemia. Sequenced patients had shown CD8+CD57+ cell expansion by flow cytometry. The CDR3 runs 14 residues. CDR1 and CDR2 (germline): DFQATT, SNEGSKA (reference sequence). CDR3 and TCR beta VDJ profiling relied on a genomic DNA template. MiXCR was run by TCRdb on the reads, yielding one entry per CDR3 protein. This sample yields about 290,000 distinct CDR3 sequences, of which approximately 57% are seen a single time; roughly 1.2% belongs to the top ten. Points on this clonotype: The final CDR3 position lacks the conserved phenylalanine or tryptophan, pointing to a likely read error.

This chain connects TRBV20-1 to TRBJ1-5; no clear D. The sequenced sample consisted of sorted CD4+, CD8+, or CD8+CD57+ T cells (not recorded which) from PBMCs. The receptor comes from a human donor with aplastic anemia. CDR3 sequence reads: CSASLGVGNLPQHV. CDR3 bases: TGCAGTGCTAGCCTCGGGGTGGGAAATCTGCCCCAGCATGTT.